The 9 T cell receptor beta chains listed next were all sequenced from one sample in a study of shared clonotypes between healthy human individuals. The method was immunoSEQ multiplex PCR; TCRdb's version includes in-frame clones alone and lacks a portion of them. The sample shows more than 550,000 clones, about two thirds of them seen only once. Source material: memory CD4+ T cells sorted from blood. The subset is: CD45RA-negative fraction. These receptors all stem from a woman in her 30s in good health.

This chain joins TRBV28 and TRBJ2-1, with D unclear. The germline V gene encodes CDR1 MDHEN and CDR2 SYDVKM. V lost 6 bases to trimming and J lost 6 bases, with 24 bases between them. The CDR3 is made up of 17 amino acids. DNA for the CDR3: TGTGCCAGCAGGCACGTCAAGGAGCTGTATCTTGGCAATGAGCAGTTCTTC. Its translation is CASRHVKELYLGNEQFF.

Points on this clone: This same CDR3 is encoded by further DNA sequences in the sample. This chain connects TRBV5-4 to TRBJ1-3; D perhaps matches TRBD1 (5 bases). Germline-derived CDR1 and CDR2 are SGHNT and YYREEE (reference sequence). This CDR3 has 15 residues. The V end lost 0 bases, the J end lost 0 bases, and 7 bases lay between the germline ends. The CDR3 DNA is TGTGCCAGCAGCTTGGGGGGGAGCTCTGGAAACACCATATATTTT. Its protein product is CASSLGGSSGNTIYF. Using reference TRBV5-4 and TRBJ1-3 for the parts outside the CDR3, the full variable domain is ETGVTQSPTHLIKTRGQQVTLRCSSQSGHNTVSWYQQALGQGPQFIFQYYREEENGRGNFPPRFSGLQFPNYSSELNVNALELDDSALYLCASSLGGSSGNTIYFGEGSWLTVV.

The chain joins TRBV27 to TRBJ1-4, with D tentatively TRBD1 (6 bases). This CDR3 contains 18 residues. Germline assignment: CDR1 MNHEY and CDR2 SMNVEV (reference sequence). Trimming left V 0 bases short and J 8 bases short, with 22 bases between. CDR3 coding DNA: TGTGCCAGCAGTTTATCGCGGTACGGGGGGCCCGGAGAGGAAAAACTGTTTTTT. This sequence encodes CASSLSRYGGPGEEKLFF.

The V and J genes are TRBV5-1 and TRBJ2-1, with D unclear. Trimming took off 4 bases at V and 5 bases at J, with 4 bases between the two ends. The CDR3 covers 11 residues. Germline V lookup: CDR1 SGHRS, CDR2 YFSETQ. The CDR3 coding sequence is TGCGCCAGCAGCGAGGACAATGAGCAGTTCTTC. It translates to CASSEDNEQFF.

The genes are TRBV7-2 and TRBJ2-7; a weak D match, TRBD2 (5 bases). Germline loops: CDR1 SGHTA, CDR2 FQGNSA. This CDR3 contains 12 residues. The V end lost 5 bases, the J end lost 6 bases, and 11 bases lay between the germline ends. The CDR3 here is CASSRTRIEQYF. Here the CDR3 DNA reads TGTGCCAGCAGCCGAACTAGGATCGAGCAGTACTTC.

The chain joins TRBV28 to TRBJ2-7; weak D call: TRBD2 (5 bases). This CDR3 region has 14 residues. V lost 3 bases to trimming and J lost 0 bases, with 9 bases between them. Germline-derived CDR1 and CDR2 are MDHEN and SYDVKM. This CDR3 is CASSFRLSSYEQYF. DNA of the CDR3: TGTGCCAGCAGTTTCAGACTATCCTCCTACGAGCAGTACTTC.

The chain joins TRBV11-2 to TRBJ1-1, with 8 bases fitting TRBD1. CDR1 is SGHAT and CDR2 is FQNNGV in the germline V gene. After removal of 4 bases from V and 8 bases from J, the junction contained 12 bases not matched to a gene. The CDR3 consists of 15 residues. In nucleotides, the CDR3 is TGTGCCAGCAGCTCCGTCAGGGGGCCTCCGTCGGAAGCTTTCTTT. This gives the protein CASSSVRGPPSEAFF.

This clone was observed at least ten times. CDR3: CASSSYQRDRLYEQYF. As DNA, the CDR3 is TGTGCCAGCAGCTCTTATCAACGGGACAGGCTCTACGAGCAGTACTTC. This chain connects TRBV7-2 to TRBJ2-7; 8 bases match TRBD1. Germline CDR1 reads SGHTA; CDR2 reads FQGNSA. The CDR3 sequence is 16 residues long. V lost 4 bases, J lost 3 bases, and 11 bases stayed unmatched.

The chain has TRBV25-1 and TRBJ1-2; 8 bases match TRBD1. Germline V gene data show CDR1 as MGHDK and CDR2 as SYGVNS. V was clipped by 1 base and J by 3 bases; unmatched bases: 1. This CDR3 is 14 amino acids long. CDR3 region: CASSESGGDYGYTF. CDR3 bases: TGTGCCAGCAGTGAATCAGGGGGCGACTATGGCTACACCTTC.